This T cell receptor (beta chain) was observed in a study of chemoradiotherapy in HPV16-positive cancers. Data came from immunoSEQ multiplex PCR; TCRdb stores just in-frame clones and leaves some out. The sample records about 3,300 clones, around 70% being singletons. Deletions cut 4 bases from V and 2 bases from J, with 14 bases between. Germline values: CDR1 MNHEY, CDR2 SVGAGI. This CDR3 spans 15 amino acids. The J gene is TRBJ2-5, the V gene TRBV6-5, with D possibly matching TRBD2 (5 bases). The clonotype was recovered from a human donor with HPV-associated anogenital cancer. Collection of the sample occurred from a patient who underwent chemoradiotherapy. The chain's CDR3 is CASSLTAGIQETQYF. CDR3 nucleotide sequence: TGTGCCAGCAGTTTAACAGCCGGGATTCAAGAGACCCAGTACTTC.